The 7 T cell receptor beta chains in this list originate from one sample, sequenced in a study of prognosis after radiotherapy for stage I lung cancer (dated by TCRdb to the early 2020s). Sequencing relied on an Illumina HiSeq 3000. Two rounds of multiplex PCR on genomic DNA were used to amplify the TCR beta CDR3 region. In the first round of PCR, primers specific to each TRBV and TRBJ gene were used, and the primer sequences are filed in Chinese patent CN105087789A. TCRdb passed the public sequencing reads through fastp at Q25 and MiXCR, retaining productive beta sequences. Here each entry gathers all rows of one CDR3 protein and keeps the most common genes and DNA. The table for this sample lists some 34,000 distinct CDR3 sequences; 25% to 40% of them were counted only once. The ten largest account for 25% to 30% of the sample. Sequencing was performed on PBMCs, taken before or after stereotactic body radiation therapy (not recorded which). The receptors stem from a donor at least 50 years old with non-small cell lung cancer.

With respect to this clonotype: The junction and the germline gene differ at one end; a read error may be behind it. The V and J genes are TRBV19 and TRBJ2-5, with a weak D call TRBD2 (5 bases). The CDR3 length is 15 residues. Germline CDR1 reads LNHDA; CDR2 reads SQIVND (reference sequence). CDR3 loop: CASIIGTGWLETQYF. Written as DNA, the CDR3 is TGTGCCAGTATTATAGGAACGGGGTGGCTTGAGACCCAGTACTTC.

By proportion, this clonotype is medium-sized (0.01 to 0.1%). The gene calls are TRBV20-1 and TRBJ1-6; 8 nucleotides line up with TRBD1. Germline loops: CDR1 DFQATT, CDR2 SNEGSKA (reference sequence). CDR3 size: 14 residues. J gave up 7 bases and V 1 base, and 3 bases lay outside the gene matches. CDR3 sequence: CSARVRTGNSPLHF. DNA for the CDR3: TGCAGTGCTAGAGTAAGGACAGGGAATTCACCCCTCCACTTT.

This clonotype was counted ten times or more. The chain employs TRBV20-1 and TRBJ1-1; D remains ambiguous. From germline, CDR1 is DFQATT and CDR2 SNEGSKA (reference sequence). The CDR3 is 14 amino acids. The V and J ends lost 0 bases and 1 base respectively, with 9 bases between them. Here the CDR3 DNA reads TGCAGTGCTAGAGAGGGCAATTCGAACACTGAAGCTTTCTTT. It encodes CSAREGNSNTEAFF.

This clonotype was found many times. The chain recombines TRBV20-1 with TRBJ2-3; 10 bases match TRBD2. This CDR3 contains 17 residues. After removal of 0 bases from V and 3 bases from J, the junction contained 9 bases not matched to a gene. Looked up from germline, CDR1 is DFQATT and CDR2 is SNEGSKA (reference sequence). CDR3 residues: CSARDELAGGRTDTQYF. CDR3 DNA sequence: TGCAGTGCTAGAGATGAATTAGCGGGGGGCCGGACAGATACGCAGTATTTT.

As regards this clonotype: A junction end diverges from the germline sequence, so it may reflect a read error. The rearrangement links TRBV28 to TRBJ1-6; no firm D call. The CDR3 contains 17 residues. In germline, CDR1 is MDHEN, CDR2 SYDVKM. CDR3 sequence: CASSPLVQDLYNSRLHF. In DNA, the CDR3 is TGTGCCAGCAGTCCCTTGGTTCAGGACCTCTATAATTCACGCCTCCACTTT.

Points on this clonotype: A far larger clone is one nucleotide away, so this likely arose from a read error. V and J are TRBV6-8 and TRBJ1-5, with 9 bases identical to TRBD1. The germline V gene encodes CDR1 MNHGY and CDR2 SAAAGT. Trimming removed 2 bases from V and 5 bases from J; junction bases left unmatched: 7. The CDR3 runs to 16 residues. The chain's CDR3 is CASSYDGTGRYQPQHF. CDR3 DNA sequence: TGTGCCAGCAGTTACGACGGGACAGGGCGATATCAGCCCCAGCATTTT.

This clonotype was found a few times. This chain joins TRBV30 and TRBJ2-5; D is perhaps TRBD1 or TRBD2 (5 bases each). V gave up 0 bases and J gave up 1 base, with 15 bases separating them. This CDR3 contains 16 residues. From germline, CDR1 is GTSNPN and CDR2 SVGIG (reference sequence). The CDR3 nucleotides read TGTGCCTGGAGTGTAAGGGCAGGGAGCTCCCAAGAGACCCAGTACTTC. As protein: CAWSVRAGSSQETQYF.